Following are 18 T cell receptor beta chains from one sample sequenced in a study of cytomegalovirus exposure and HLA in healthy donors (dated by TCRdb to about 2017). The receptor library was made with the immunoSEQ multiplex PCR assay. A mixture of 60 forward primers for TCR Vbeta segments and 13 reverse primers for TCR Jbeta segments was used in the multiplex PCR. Here the immuneACCESS table is served through TCRdb, limited to in-frame sequences with V and J called. Missing clones are a known gap in these copies; in checked studies unresolved V genes cover under half, and the rest lacks a known reason. This sample comprises about 100,000 clones, around 75% of them detected only once. The ten largest account for less than 5% of the sample. The sequencing input was PBMCs. The receptors derive from a woman under 30 in good health and CMV-seropositive.

This chain uses TRBV29-1 with TRBJ2-1; D call uncertain. Trimming took 3 bases from V and 8 from J, leaving 14 bases between them. In germline, CDR1 is SQVTM, CDR2 ANQGSEA. The CDR3 loop spans 13 amino acids. CDR3 sequence: CSVELGDTHEQFF. The CDR3 DNA is TGCAGCGTTGAGTTGGGTGACACCCATGAGCAGTTCTTC.

V and J are TRBV5-1 and TRBJ2-6; the match to TRBD1 covers 7 bases. Looked up from germline, CDR1 is SGHRS and CDR2 is YFSETQ. This CDR3 is 16 amino acids long. The V gene end was trimmed by 4 bases and the J gene end by 0 bases; junction bases not matched to a gene: 4. The CDR3 reads CASSLTGDSGANVLTF. The CDR3, as DNA: TGCGCCAGCAGCCTCACAGGGGACTCTGGGGCCAACGTCCTGACTTTC. Full variable domain (outside the CDR3, taken from reference TRBV5-1 and TRBJ2-6): KAGVTQTPRYLIKTRGQQVTLSCSPISGHRSVSWYQQTPGQGLQFLFEYFSETQRNKGNFPGRFSGRQFSNSRSEMNVSTLELGDSALYLCASSLTGDSGANVLTFGAGSRLTVL.

The rearrangement links TRBV28 to TRBJ2-7; TRBD2 matches 11 bases. In germline, CDR1 is MDHEN, CDR2 SYDVKM. The V segment lost 2 bases and the J segment 4 bases; nucleotides outside the gene matches: 1. The CDR3 spans 14 residues. The CDR3 is CASSLPSGGYEQYF. The CDR3 DNA follows: TGTGCCAGCAGTTTACCTAGCGGGGGGTACGAGCAGTACTTC.

V is TRBV5-1 and J is TRBJ2-2; TRBD2 matches 11 bases. Germline V gene lookup returns CDR1 SGHRS and CDR2 YFSETQ. This CDR3 comprises 19 residues. V lost 4 bases to trimming and J lost 4 bases; unmatched junction nucleotides: 15. The CDR3 sequence is CASSPRRTSGPTVTGELFF. DNA for the CDR3: TGCGCCAGCAGCCCGAGGCGGACTAGCGGGCCGACGGTCACCGGGGAGCTGTTTTTT.

CDR3 region: CASSLSAGDVEKLFF. Written as DNA, the CDR3 is TGTGCCAGCAGTTTATCGGCAGGGGATGTTGAAAAACTGTTTTTT. This sequence joins TRBV28 and TRBJ1-4; D possibly corresponds to TRBD1 (6 bases). The germline CDR1 and CDR2 sequences are MDHEN and SYDVKM. V was cut by 1 base and J by 7 bases, with 13 bases left in between. The CDR3 has 15 residues.

V usage is TRBV27 and J usage is TRBJ2-3, with D perhaps TRBD2 (6 bases). Germline V lookup: CDR1 MNHEY, CDR2 SMNVEV (reference sequence). The CDR3 extends over 15 amino acids. V lost 6 bases and J 0 bases, leaving 13 bases between the germline ends. The CDR3 bases are TGTGCCAGCAGATCGGGCGGGACTAGCACAGATACGCAGTATTTT. It is translated as CASRSGGTSTDTQYF.

The chain has TRBV7-2 and TRBJ2-7, with 8 bases that match TRBD1. The V and J ends lost 7 bases and 4 bases, in that order; junction bases with no gene match: 6. CDR1 is SGHTA, CDR2 FQGNSA, per germline. The CDR3 consists of 13 residues. CDR3 nucleotides: TGTGCCAGCACCCCGTGGACAGGGTACGAGCAGTACTTC. Its protein product is CASTPWTGYEQYF.

The gene calls are TRBV18 and TRBJ2-7; 10 bases are a match to TRBD2. The CDR3 extends over 16 amino acids. Germline V gene sequence: CDR1 KGHSH, CDR2 LQKENI. The V and J ends lost 0 bases and 3 bases, in that order; junction bases with no gene match: 5. DNA of the CDR3: TGTGCCAGCTCACCACCGGGACTAGCGCTAGGCTACGAGCAGTACTTC. Protein sequence: CASSPPGLALGYEQYF.

The chain recombines TRBV10-2 with TRBJ1-5, with D maybe TRBD1 (6 bases). Trimming removed 3 bases from V and 8 bases from J, with 11 bases in between. Germline V gene lookup returns CDR1 WSHSY and CDR2 SAAADI. The CDR3 has 13 amino acids. The CDR3 reads CASSDLGAEPQHF. Here the CDR3 DNA reads TGCGCCAGCAGTGATCTGGGGGCTGAGCCCCAGCATTTT.

This clone was picked up one time. The junction departs from the called germline gene at one end, perhaps through a read error. The chain combines TRBV30 with TRBJ2-7; 10 nucleotides agree with TRBD2. Germline-derived CDR1 and CDR2 are GTSNPN and SVGIG (reference sequence). The CDR3 extends over 15 amino acids. The CDR3 loop is CAWTPLAGVLSEQSF. DNA for the CDR3: TGTGCCTGGACCCCCCTAGCGGGAGTCTTATCCGAGCAGTCCTTC.

The chain recombines TRBV9 with TRBJ2-7; perhaps TRBD1 as D (5 bases). The CDR3 loop spans 16 amino acids. The V end was cut by 0 bases, the J end by 0 bases, with 13 bases between. Germline assignment: CDR1 SGDLS and CDR2 YYNGEE. CDR3 sequence: CASSVEDIPSSYEQYF. CDR3 nucleotide sequence: TGTGCCAGCAGCGTAGAGGACATCCCGAGCTCCTACGAGCAGTACTTC.

The V gene is TRBV6-5, the J gene TRBJ2-7; D possibly corresponds to TRBD1 (6 bases). Trimming stripped 4 bases from V and 5 bases from J, with 18 bases between. This CDR3 contains 15 residues. Germline CDR1 is MNHEY and CDR2 is SVGAGI. CDR3 nucleotides: TGTGCCAGCAGTTTGTCCGGACAGTGGCTCGACGAGCAGTACTTC. This encodes CASSLSGQWLDEQYF.

The V and J genes are TRBV14 and TRBJ1-2; D is ambiguous. Germline V lookup: CDR1 SGHDN, CDR2 FVKESK. V lost 1 base and J lost 0, with 9 bases in between. CDR3 length: 15 amino acids. In DNA, the CDR3 is TGTGCCAGCAGCCAAGGTGGCAGGACTAACTATGGCTACACCTTC. The encoded protein is CASSQGGRTNYGYTF.

The V call is TRBV10-3, the J call TRBJ2-1, with 14 bases fitting TRBD2. Germline V lookup: CDR1 ENHRY, CDR2 SYGVKD. V was clipped by 6 bases and J by 7 bases; unmatched bases: 2. This CDR3 contains 14 residues. CDR3 DNA: TGTGCCATCAGCGGGACTAGCGGGAGAAATGAGCAGTTCTTC. As protein: CAISGTSGRNEQFF.

The chain links TRBV30 to TRBJ2-7; 7 bases align to TRBD2. Germline loops: CDR1 GTSNPN, CDR2 SVGIG (reference sequence). Trimming cost V 2 bases and J 5 bases; bases outside gene matches: 0. The CDR3 covers 11 residues. The CDR3 is CAWSSGDEQYF. The CDR3 nucleotides are TGTGCCTGGAGTAGCGGGGACGAGCAGTACTTC.

In its sample, this clone was seen a few times. V gene TRBV14 combines with J gene TRBJ1-5; 10 bases match TRBD1. The germline gives CDR1 SGHDN, CDR2 FVKESK. CDR3 length: 15 residues. Germline trimming cut 3 bases from V and 6 bases from J; bases unmatched to any gene: 5. The CDR3 coding sequence is TGTGCCAGCAGCCAGGGACAGGGGTTCGGTCAGCCCCAGCATTTT. This translates into CASSQGQGFGQPQHF.

A remark on this clone: The sample contains more than one DNA sequence encoding this CDR3. J is TRBJ2-3 and V is TRBV6-4; tentatively, D is TRBD1 (6 bases). V lost 2 bases, J lost 0 bases, and 9 bases lay in between. There are 15 residues in the CDR3. CDR1 MRHNA and CDR2 SNTAGT come from the germline V gene. CDR3: CASSDGGGSTDTQYF. CDR3 nucleotide sequence: TGTGCCAGCAGTGACGGGGGCGGGAGCACAGATACGCAGTATTTT.

This chain joins TRBV30 and TRBJ2-5; 10 positions agree with TRBD2. V lost 0 bases, J lost 4 bases, and 5 bases stayed unmatched. CDR1 and CDR2 from the germline V gene are GTSNPN and SVGIG (reference sequence). The CDR3 is 15 amino acids. CDR3 amino acids: CAWSVGSGRGETQYF. CDR3 nucleotides: TGTGCCTGGAGTGTAGGGAGCGGGAGGGGAGAGACCCAGTACTTC.